This T cell receptor (beta chain) was profiled in a study of blood T cell repertoires in COVID-19. Across the study: Collection of acute and convalescent COVID-19 samples took place in the United States, Italy and Spain. Sources were T cells, B-cell-depleted T cells, or PBMCs; the material itself was cDNA or gDNA.

In the original analysis: It was from reference gene primer amplification that nucleated cell counts were estimated. The protocol was immunoSEQ multiplex PCR, while the TCRdb copy is restricted to in-frame clones and leaves out a portion. That table is the source of V, J and clone size, and D and trimming were worked out from the DNA. The profile shows 240,000 or so clones, 70% to 90% of them singletons. V lost 2 bases and J lost 0, with 8 bases in between. This CDR3 is 15 amino acids long. CDR1 and CDR2 (germline): SGHDT, YYEEEE. The sequence was obtained from a woman aged 25-40 years who had recovered from COVID-19. The chain carries TRBV5-6 and TRBJ2-2; D call uncertain. The sequenced material came from peripheral blood. CDR3 DNA: TGTGCCAGCAGCTTTCTTGTGTCGAACACCGGGGAGCTGTTTTTT. The encoded protein is CASSFLVSNTGELFF.